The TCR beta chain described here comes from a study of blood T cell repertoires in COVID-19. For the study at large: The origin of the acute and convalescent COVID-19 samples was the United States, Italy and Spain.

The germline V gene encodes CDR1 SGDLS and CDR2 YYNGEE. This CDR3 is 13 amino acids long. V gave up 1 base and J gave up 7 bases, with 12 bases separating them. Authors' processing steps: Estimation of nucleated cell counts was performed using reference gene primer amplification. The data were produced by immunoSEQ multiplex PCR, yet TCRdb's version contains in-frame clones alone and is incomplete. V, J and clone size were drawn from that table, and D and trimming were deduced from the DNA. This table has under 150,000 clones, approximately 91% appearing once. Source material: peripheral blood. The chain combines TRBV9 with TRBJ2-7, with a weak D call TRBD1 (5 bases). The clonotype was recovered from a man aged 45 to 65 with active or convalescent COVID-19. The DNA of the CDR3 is TGTGCCAGCAGCGTAAGGGGTGGGTATGAGCAGTACTTC. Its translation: CASSVRGGYEQYF.